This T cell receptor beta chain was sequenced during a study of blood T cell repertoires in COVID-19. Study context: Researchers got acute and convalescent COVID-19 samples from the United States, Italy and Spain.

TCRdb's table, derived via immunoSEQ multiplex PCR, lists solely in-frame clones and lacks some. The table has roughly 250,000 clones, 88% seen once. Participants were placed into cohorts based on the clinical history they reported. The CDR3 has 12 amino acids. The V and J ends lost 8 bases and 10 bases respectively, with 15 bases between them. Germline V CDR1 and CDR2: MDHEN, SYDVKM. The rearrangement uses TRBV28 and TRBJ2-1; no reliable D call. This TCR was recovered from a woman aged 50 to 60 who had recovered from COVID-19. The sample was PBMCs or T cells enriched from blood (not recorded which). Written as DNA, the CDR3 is TGTGCCAGCGGTAGTAGCCCTGTAGAGCAGTTCTTC. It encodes CASGSSPVEQFF.